This T cell receptor beta chain came from a study of blood T cell repertoires in COVID-19 (dated by TCRdb to about 2020). About the investigation overall: Samples covering the acute and convalescent phases of COVID-19 were provided by collaborators in the United States, Italy and Spain. Samples were obtained from the ongoing ImmuneRACE study (first 160 participants) and from over 1,000 subjects provided by 6 global collaborators. A de-identified subject ID, COVID-19 status, age in years and sex were almost always included in the sample metadata. Deeply sampled blood TCRbeta repertoires from subjects exposed to, actively infected with, or recovered from COVID-19 were included in the dataset. Where HLA class I and class II types were available, the types were taken from metadata supplied by the sample provider, not from assay-based typing. A freely available public database, intended as a resource for researchers studying the immune response to SARS-CoV-2, is where the repertoires were released. The material from the prospective study consisted of cDNA or gDNA derived from T cells, B-cell-depleted T cells, or PBMCs.

Notes on this clone: Its antigen has not been determined. Per-base qualities were not stored, and no clone one base away is much larger.

TCRbeta CDR3 regions were amplified from genomic DNA by means of the immunoSEQ Assay, a bias-controlled multiplex PCR. Per the source publication's procedure: The number of nucleated cells in each sample was estimated by amplification of reference gene primers within the assay. To quantify the absolute abundance of each unique TCRbeta CDR3 rearrangement, sequence reads were collapsed and filtered. For each sample, productive Simpson clonality was calculated as the square root of Simpson's diversity index across productive rearrangements. TCRdb re-hosts the immuneACCESS table, in-frame sequences only. Its copies lack some clones; in the studies checked, an unresolved V gene accounts for under half of them, and the cause for the rest is not known. From that table come the V and J calls and clone size; the DNA was used to work out D and trimming. The table for this sample lists tens of thousands of clones; 75% to 80% of them were counted only once. About 5.7% of the sample is held by the ten biggest clonotypes.

Study-wide findings and limitations: The amount of clinical and demographic metadata varied by source and participant and was provided uncurated.

Looking up the germline V gene yields CDR1 KGHDR and CDR2 SFDVKD. V lost 4 bases and J lost 4 bases, and the count of bases not matched to a germline gene is 9. The CDR3 covers 16 residues, taking in both the cysteine and the phenylalanine. The DNA shown is the 48-base CDR3, in frame from base 1. One collaborating source in Seattle enrolled patients while the patients were actively infected and followed the patients over time throughout the course of disease. Each collaborating institution followed its own protocols to collect whole blood in K2EDTA tubes. For TCRbeta analysis, collaborators shipped samples as frozen whole blood, isolated PBMCs, or DNA extracted from either of those sample types.

Sequencing used peripheral blood. Here the chain combines TRBV24-1 and TRBJ2-3; the central 8 bases match TRBD2. The receptor comes from a man aged 70 or older with COVID-19, enrolled during active disease. The CDR3 corresponds to CATSDPGGAHPDTQYF. The DNA reads TGTGCCACCAGTGACCCCGGGGGGGCGCACCCAGATACGCAGTATTTT.